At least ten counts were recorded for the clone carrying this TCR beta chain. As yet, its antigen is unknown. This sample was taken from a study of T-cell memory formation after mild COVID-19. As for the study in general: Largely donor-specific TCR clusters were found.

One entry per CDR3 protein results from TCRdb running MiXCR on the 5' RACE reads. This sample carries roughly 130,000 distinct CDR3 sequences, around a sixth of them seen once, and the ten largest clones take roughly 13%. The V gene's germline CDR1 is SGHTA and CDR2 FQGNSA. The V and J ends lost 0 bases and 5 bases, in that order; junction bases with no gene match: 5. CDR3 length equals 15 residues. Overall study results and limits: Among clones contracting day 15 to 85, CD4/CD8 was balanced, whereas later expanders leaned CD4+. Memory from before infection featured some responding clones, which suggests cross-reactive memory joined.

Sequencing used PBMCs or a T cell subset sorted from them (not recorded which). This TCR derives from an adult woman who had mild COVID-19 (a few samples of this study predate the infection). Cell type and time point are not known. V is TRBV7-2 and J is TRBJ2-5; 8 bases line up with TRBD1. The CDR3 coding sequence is TGTGCCAGCAGCTTAGCACCCACAGGGGGGGAGACCCAGTACTTC. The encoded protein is CASSLAPTGGETQYF.